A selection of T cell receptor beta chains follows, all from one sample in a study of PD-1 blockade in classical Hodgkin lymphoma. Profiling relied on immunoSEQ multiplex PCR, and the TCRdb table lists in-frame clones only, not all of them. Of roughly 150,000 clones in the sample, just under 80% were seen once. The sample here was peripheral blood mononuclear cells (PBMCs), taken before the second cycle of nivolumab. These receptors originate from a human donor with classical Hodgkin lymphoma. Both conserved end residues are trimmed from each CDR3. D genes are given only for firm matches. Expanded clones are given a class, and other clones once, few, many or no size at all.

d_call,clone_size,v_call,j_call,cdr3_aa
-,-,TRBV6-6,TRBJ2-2,ASSYSNSRELF
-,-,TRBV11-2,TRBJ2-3,ASSDRLSTDTQY
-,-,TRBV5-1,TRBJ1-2,ASSLDWGRISYGYT
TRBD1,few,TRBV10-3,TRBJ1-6,AISERQGVSPLH
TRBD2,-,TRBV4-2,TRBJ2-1,ASSQDRSLAGSDNEQF
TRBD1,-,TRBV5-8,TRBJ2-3,ASSWGQGWADTQY
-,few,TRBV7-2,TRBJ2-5,ASSSGSGAQETQY
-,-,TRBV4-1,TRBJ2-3,ASSQVLHSARGTDTQY
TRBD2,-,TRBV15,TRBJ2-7,ATSRDLLHAGTSGNYEQY
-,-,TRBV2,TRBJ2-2,ASSELGFGGELF
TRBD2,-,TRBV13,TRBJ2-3,ASSFRTSGTSTDTQY
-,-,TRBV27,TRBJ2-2,ASSLGSIAGELF
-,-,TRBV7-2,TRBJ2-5,ASSRKGGGRETQY
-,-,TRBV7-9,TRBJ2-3,ASSLARGDTQY
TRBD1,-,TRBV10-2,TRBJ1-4,ASSEPGTGEEKLF
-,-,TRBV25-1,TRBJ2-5,ASSESPQETQY
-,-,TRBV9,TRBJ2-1,ASSVEGGLYNEQF
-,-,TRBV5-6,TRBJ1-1,ASSFGRRLKQDEAF
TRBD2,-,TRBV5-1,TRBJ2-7,ASSQTGTIYEQY
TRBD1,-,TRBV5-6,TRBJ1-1,ASSLSRQGSLTEAF
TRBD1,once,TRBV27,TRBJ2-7,ASWRDRAYEQY
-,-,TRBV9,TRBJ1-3,ASSGLGGGSGNTIY
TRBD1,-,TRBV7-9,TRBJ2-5,ASSPRTGRQETQY
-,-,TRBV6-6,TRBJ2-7,ASSYSRQGLYEQY
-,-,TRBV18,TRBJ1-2,ASSQTSTPNYGYT
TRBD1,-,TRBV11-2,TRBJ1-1,ASSLALGQGRNTEAF
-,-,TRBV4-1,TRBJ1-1,ASSQAGNTEAF
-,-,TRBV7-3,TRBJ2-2,ASSFDGETGNTGELF
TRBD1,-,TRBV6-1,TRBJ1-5,ASLRSLTGEPQH
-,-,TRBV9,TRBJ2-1,ASSVGSYPYNEQF
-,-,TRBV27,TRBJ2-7,ASSFQPGDSYEQY
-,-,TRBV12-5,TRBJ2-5,ASGSLDWKETQY
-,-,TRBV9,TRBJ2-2,ASSAGTENTGELF
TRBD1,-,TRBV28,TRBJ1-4,ATQPEGTGNEKLF
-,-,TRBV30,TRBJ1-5,AWSVGRFGAYQPQH
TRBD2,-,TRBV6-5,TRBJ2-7,ASSISGEIYEQY
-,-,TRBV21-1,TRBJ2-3,ASRDCSTDTQY
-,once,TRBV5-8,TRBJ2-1,ASSLYQGQEQF
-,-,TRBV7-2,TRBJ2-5,ASSLPMETQY
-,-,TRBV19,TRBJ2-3,ASSISRDTDTQY
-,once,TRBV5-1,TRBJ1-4,ASSVQGQGEKLF
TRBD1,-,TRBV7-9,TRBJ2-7,ASSSTGVEEQY
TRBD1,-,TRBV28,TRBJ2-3,ASSQPPGQPRTDTQY
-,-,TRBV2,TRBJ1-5,ASSDLVSAIRNNQPQH
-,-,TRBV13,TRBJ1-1,ASDDRTHTEAF
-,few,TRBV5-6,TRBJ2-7,ASSLVRTDEQY
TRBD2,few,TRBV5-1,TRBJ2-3,ASSTLAGGTDTQY
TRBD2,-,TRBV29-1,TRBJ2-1,SVEGGLASDYNEQF
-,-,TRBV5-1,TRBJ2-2,ASSSGGTGELF